This TCR beta chain was obtained from a study of radiotherapy plus CTLA-4 blockade in lung cancer. Study context: Roughly 17% of patients responded objectively, and around 32% achieved disease control.

The protocol was immunoSEQ multiplex PCR, while the TCRdb copy is restricted to in-frame clones and leaves out a portion. The table shows 90,000 to 100,000 clones, with 65% to 75% occurring only once. The sequenced sample was peripheral blood, obtained from a patient treated with radiotherapy plus ipilimumab. The source of this sequence is a human donor with non-small cell lung cancer who had a partial response to radiotherapy plus ipilimumab. Some clones in this sample may be carry-over from other donors' samples.

CDR3 residues: CASSTGGSAFQPQHF. In DNA form, the CDR3 reads TGTGCCAGCAGTACAGGGGGATCGGCATTTCAGCCCCAGCATTTT. V usage is TRBV28 and J usage is TRBJ1-5; 8 nucleotides match TRBD1. Germline V gene sequence: CDR1 MDHEN, CDR2 SYDVKM. The CDR3 contains 15 residues. J lost 6 bases, V lost 5 bases, and 9 bases had no gene match.